Sequencing of this T cell receptor (beta chain) was carried out in a study of T-cell reconstitution after alpha-beta-depleted transplantation in children. Broader study findings: T cells produced anew were the main source of T-cell counts and diversity one year after transplant.

Preparation of the TCRbeta library was carried out with unique molecular identifiers. MiXCR, applied by TCRdb to the PCR reads, yields one record per CDR3 protein. The sample lists approximately 70,000 distinct CDR3 sequences, just under 5% occurring once. CDR3 length: 16 residues. Trimming cost V 3 bases and J 2 bases, with 14 bases left between them. This clonotype has at least ten counts. Its antigen is still unknown. This chain uses TRBV12-3 or TRBV12-4 with TRBJ2-1; tentatively, D is TRBD1 (6 bases). Specimen: PBMCs, mostly from graft donor cells, collected 180 days after TCRalphabeta/CD19-depleted stem cell transplant. This TCR was recovered from a boy younger than two who had a stem cell transplant for acute myeloid leukemia, so the T cells may come from the graft donor. CDR3 sequence: CASSFHSAGAYNEQFF. In DNA form, the CDR3 reads TGTGCCAGCAGTTTTCACTCGGCAGGGGCCTACAATGAGCAGTTCTTC.